This T cell receptor beta chain was captured by sequencing in a study of T cell responses to AZD1222 COVID-19 vaccine. With regard to this clone: Its target is unknown.

Only in-frame clones appear in the TCRdb table, and some are missing; sequencing was by immunoSEQ multiplex PCR. This sample carries 120,000 to 150,000 clones, approximately 89% of them seen once, and the ten largest clones take roughly 1.5%. The CDR3 is made up of 17 amino acids. CDR1 and CDR2 from the germline V gene are KGHSH and LQKENI. V gave up 3 bases and J gave up 0 bases, with 14 bases separating them. Study-wide points: Rises in breadth and depth of Spike-specific TCRs came after two AZD1222 doses. Sampled repertoires all dated from after the peak T cell response. White British donors predominated, females outnumbered males, and clonal diversity was possibly underestimated.

Sequenced material: peripheral blood, taken 28 days after the second AZD1222 dose. V is TRBV18 and J is TRBJ1-4; unclear D gene. The receptor was derived from an adult who received the AZD1222 COVID-19 vaccine. For the CDR3, the DNA is TGTGCCAGCTCACCTCGGATAGGGCTTGCAACTAATGAAAAACTGTTTTTT. Translating gives CASSPRIGLATNEKLFF.